The rows below give T cell receptor beta chains drawn from one sample of a study of T cells after yellow fever vaccination. TCRdb ran MiXCR on the 5' RACE reads and lists one entry per CDR3 protein. Counted here are a few hundred thousand distinct CDR3 sequences, roughly 17% occurring once; the ten biggest clones make up roughly a sixth. The sequencing here drew on PBMCs, taken more than 4 days after the first yellow fever vaccination. These receptors all come from a man younger than 35 who received the YFV17D yellow fever vaccine. The CDR3 runs from the conserved cysteine through the conserved F or W.

CAIRRGQENTIYF	TRBV10-3	TRBJ1-3
CASSQEGGGKQREQFF	TRBV4-1	TRBJ2-1
CASSLDLGLNEQFF	TRBV7-2	TRBJ2-1
CASSGSNPREQFF	TRBV7-9	TRBJ2-1
CSASPSGGYQETQYF	TRBV20-1	TRBJ2-5
CASSLRGIGDEQYF	TRBV7-9	TRBJ2-7
CSARDPRTDTQYF	TRBV20-1	TRBJ2-3
CASSLSTGRGIQPQHF	TRBV7-2	TRBJ1-5
CASSSYWGDTQYF	TRBV6-1	TRBJ2-3
CASSLFPGQESGYTF	TRBV27	TRBJ1-2
CASSLRQGELFF	TRBV7-9	TRBJ2-2
CATRTGTGRTEAFF	TRBV24-1	TRBJ1-1
CASSLSYGADTEAFF	TRBV5-1	TRBJ1-1
CASSSVTGPEGTQYF	TRBV5-1	TRBJ2-3
CASSYSPLVEKLFF	TRBV6-5	TRBJ1-4
CASSQANLLYTGELFF	TRBV4-1	TRBJ2-2
CASSFRTGFTGELFF	TRBV7-6	TRBJ2-2
CASSQASRETQYF	TRBV4-1	TRBJ2-5
CATSDNTGYGEAFF	TRBV24-1	TRBJ1-1